The next 18 T cell receptor beta chains were all read from a single sample in a study of T-cell memory formation after mild COVID-19. MiXCR was run by TCRdb on the 5' RACE reads, yielding one entry per CDR3 protein. The sample holds fewer than 700,000 distinct CDR3 sequences, under 20% seen once. Sequenced sample: PBMCs or a T cell subset sorted from them (not recorded which). The receptor source for this set is an adult woman who had mild COVID-19 (a few samples of this study predate the infection). Cell type and time point are not known.

This clonotype was seen a few times. The chain combines TRBV2 with TRBJ1-1; no definite D call. V was trimmed by 3 bases and J by 1 base, leaving 9 bases between them. CDR3 length: 14 residues. Germline V gene data show CDR1 as SNHLY and CDR2 as FYNNEI. DNA for the CDR3: TGTGCCAGCAGTGATCGAGAGGGGAACACTGAAGCTTTCTTT. Translated, it gives CASSDREGNTEAFF.

This clonotype was detected once. The J gene is TRBJ2-7, the V gene TRBV20-1; 10 bases line up with TRBD2. Looked up from germline, CDR1 is DFQATT and CDR2 is SNEGSKA (reference sequence). CDR3 length: 13 amino acids. The V and J ends lost 5 bases and 7 bases, in that order; junction bases with no gene match: 8. The CDR3 sequence is CSAEGLAQGEQYF. The CDR3 bases are TGCAGTGCTGAGGGACTAGCGCAGGGGGAGCAGTACTTC.

The chain employs TRBV18 and TRBJ1-1, with D maybe TRBD1 (6 bases). Per the germline V gene, CDR1 is KGHSH and CDR2 is LQKENI. The ends were cut back, 3 bases at V and 1 base at J, with 12 bases in the middle. The CDR3 totals 15 residues. CDR3 nucleotides: TGTGCCAGCTCACCGAGGGACAAAGGGAACACTGAAGCTTTCTTT. Amino acid sequence: CASSPRDKGNTEAFF.

The CDR3 DNA follows: TGCGCCAGCAGTAACAAACCCAACGCGGATTCACCCCTCCACTTT. Its protein is CASSNKPNADSPLHF. The gene calls are TRBV5-1 and TRBJ1-6, with D unresolved. The CDR3 contains 15 residues. The germline gives CDR1 SGHRS, CDR2 YFSETQ. V dropped 5 bases and J dropped 8 bases, with 17 bases sitting between them.

In this sample, this clonotype turned up many times. The genes are TRBV29-1 and TRBJ2-1, with unresolved D. The CDR3 contains 14 residues. Germline assignment: CDR1 SQVTM and CDR2 ANQGSEA. With 7 bases removed from V and 4 bases from J, the gap between germline ends came to 17 bases. The CDR3 is CSAVRSLGYNEQFF. The CDR3 coding sequence is TGCAGCGCCGTAAGGTCGTTAGGGTACAATGAGCAGTTCTTC.

In this sample, this clonotype turned up a few times. This rearrangement joins TRBV20-1 to TRBJ2-7; 11 positions match TRBD2. V lost 5 bases and J lost 2; bases outside the gene matches: 5. CDR3 size: 14 residues. Germline CDR1 and CDR2: DFQATT and SNEGSKA (reference sequence). CDR3: CSAGSGGDTYEQYF. CDR3 coding DNA: TGCAGTGCTGGTAGCGGGGGGGACACCTACGAGCAGTACTTC.

The table lists this clonotype with a few counts. CDR3 nucleotide sequence: TGCGCCAGCAGCTCTCCGGGACAGAAGAACACTGAAGCTTTCTTT. Amino acid sequence: CASSSPGQKNTEAFF. The V call is TRBV5-1, the J call TRBJ1-1; TRBD1 matches at 7 bases. Losses at the gene ends were 3 bases for V and 1 base for J; bases not matched to a gene: 6. This CDR3 spans 15 amino acids. Germline lookup yields CDR1 SGHRS and CDR2 YFSETQ.

V gene TRBV27 combines with J gene TRBJ2-7, with 10 bases lining up with TRBD1. Germline CDR1 is MNHEY and CDR2 is SMNVEV (reference sequence). Trimming at V came to 0 bases and at J to 3 bases, leaving 5 bases not matched to a gene. The CDR3 is made up of 16 amino acids. This CDR3 reads CASSLSAGTGVYEQYF. The DNA for the CDR3 is TGTGCCAGCAGTTTATCAGCCGGGACAGGGGTCTACGAGCAGTACTTC.

The chain employs TRBV2 and TRBJ2-7; D is perhaps TRBD2 (7 bases). CDR3 length equals 15 residues. Trimming cost V 5 bases and J 5 bases, with 19 bases left between them. Germline V gene lookup returns CDR1 SNHLY and CDR2 FYNNEI. In DNA, the CDR3 is TGTGCCAGCAGTTCTATTACAGGGAGGGGGAACGAGCAGTACTTC. Translated, it gives CASSSITGRGNEQYF. The complete variable domain, with remaining parts taken from reference TRBV2 and TRBJ2-7, reads EPEVTQTPSHQVTQMGQEVILRCVPISNHLYFYWYRQILGQKVEFLVSFYNNEISEKSEIFDDQFSVERPDGSNFTLKIRSTKLEDSAMYFCASSSITGRGNEQYFGPGTRLTVT.

The V gene is TRBV2, the J gene TRBJ1-2, with TRBD1 matching 10 bases. With V trimmed by 6 bases and J by 2 bases, 0 bases remained unmatched. The germline CDR1 and CDR2 sequences are SNHLY and FYNNEI. The CDR3 has 13 residues. This CDR3 is CASRDRGNYGYTF. The CDR3 coding sequence is TGTGCCAGCAGGGACAGGGGGAACTATGGCTACACCTTC. The complete variable domain, with remaining parts taken from reference TRBV2 and TRBJ1-2, reads EPEVTQTPSHQVTQMGQEVILRCVPISNHLYFYWYRQILGQKVEFLVSFYNNEISEKSEIFDDQFSVERPDGSNFTLKIRSTKLEDSAMYFCASRDRGNYGYTFGSGTRLTVV.

The V gene is TRBV7-2, the J gene TRBJ2-7, with D possibly being TRBD2 (6 bases). Deletions cut 3 bases from V and 2 bases from J, with 14 bases between. Germline CDR1 SGHTA, CDR2 FQGNSA. The CDR3 consists of 15 residues. The CDR3 sequence: CASSFGGTGAYEQYF. CDR3 in DNA: TGTGCCAGCAGCTTCGGCGGGACGGGGGCCTACGAGCAGTACTTC.

A few counts support this clonotype. The chain is built from TRBV4-2 and TRBJ2-2; perhaps D is TRBD1 or TRBD2 (6 bases each). Germline CDR1 reads LGHNA; CDR2 reads YNFKEQ. Trimming stripped 0 bases from V and 3 bases from J, with 11 bases between. This CDR3 has 16 amino acids. The DNA for the CDR3 is TGTGCCAGCAGCCAAGAAGGGGGGACGTACACCGGGGAGCTGTTTTTT. Translated, it gives CASSQEGGTYTGELFF.

This clonotype was seen more than once but under ten times. V gene TRBV18 combines with J gene TRBJ1-5, with D unclear. Germline V gives CDR1 KGHSH, CDR2 LQKENI. The CDR3 sequence is 14 residues long. Trimming removed 3 bases from V and 0 bases from J, with 6 bases in between. CDR3 nucleotide sequence: TGTGCCAGCTCACCTGCCAGTAGCAATCAGCCCCAGCATTTT. It is translated as CASSPASSNQPQHF.

The table lists this clonotype with a few counts. This chain links TRBV12-3 or TRBV12-4 with TRBJ2-7; 13 bases map to TRBD2. V lost 5 bases, J lost 0 bases, and 16 bases stayed unmatched. The CDR3 extends over 20 amino acids. For the CDR3, the DNA is TGTGCCAGCAGTGGAGGGACTAGCGGGATTCATCTACCCAGCTCCTACGAGCAGTACTTC. As protein: CASSGGTSGIHLPSSYEQYF.

This clonotype was recorded a few times. This chain connects TRBV29-1 to TRBJ1-1; no clear D gene. V was pared by 4 bases and J by 1 base, with 7 bases between. Germline loops: CDR1 SQVTM, CDR2 ANQGSEA. The CDR3 has 12 amino acids. CDR3 in DNA: TGCAGCGTTGGGCAGAGGAACACTGAAGCTTTCTTT. It specifies CSVGQRNTEAFF.

CDR3 residues: CASSQGQGVVEAQYF. The CDR3 nucleotides read TGTGCCAGCAGCCAGGGACAGGGGGTCGTCGAGGCCCAGTACTTC. The chain recombines TRBV7-9 with TRBJ2-5; 11 bases agree with TRBD1. Per germline, CDR1 SEHNR and CDR2 FQNEAQ (reference sequence). V lost 5 bases and J lost 9; bases outside the gene matches: 11. This CDR3 is built from 15 residues.

The rearrangement joins TRBV9 to TRBJ2-7; D gene unclear. V lost 2 bases and J 0 bases, leaving 12 bases between the germline ends. Germline V gene lookup returns CDR1 SGDLS and CDR2 YYNGEE. The CDR3 spans 15 residues. The CDR3 loop is CASSVGRTSSYEQYF. CDR3 in DNA: TGTGCCAGCAGCGTGGGCCGGACCAGCTCCTACGAGCAGTACTTC.

This clonotype showed up many times. The V and J genes are TRBV20-1 and TRBJ2-3, with D possibly matching TRBD2 (5 bases). The CDR3 runs to 15 residues. Germline values: CDR1 DFQATT, CDR2 SNEGSKA (reference sequence). V was cut by 2 bases and J by 2 bases, with 14 bases left in between. CDR3 protein: CSARFGSRATDTQYF. The CDR3 nucleotides read TGCAGTGCTAGATTTGGGAGTCGGGCCACAGATACGCAGTATTTT.